This T cell receptor beta chain came from a study of PD-L1 blockade in urothelial cancer. Across the study: The patients' atezolizumab therapy, 1,200 mg intravenously every 3 weeks, started in about 2014.

Produced via immunoSEQ multiplex PCR; TCRdb's table is partial and in-frame only. The profile covers tens of thousands of clones, with 80% to 85% appearing a single time and roughly 1.8% taken by the ten largest. The time point: pretreatment peripheral blood. Study results and limitations: Durable benefit accompanied greater 3-week expansion of tumor-associated blood clones.

Regarding this clone: What it binds is unknown.

CDR3 length equals 14 residues. V lost 1 base and J lost 12, with 17 bases in between. Germline V lookup: CDR1 SGHNT, CDR2 YENEEA. This receptor was obtained from a middle-aged man with urothelial cancer. The sequences come from PBMCs, collected around atezolizumab (anti-PD-L1) treatment. This chain connects TRBV11-3 to TRBJ2-3, with D tentatively TRBD1 (7 bases). The CDR3, as DNA: TGTGCCAGCAGCTTAGCGGCGGGACAGTGGATTCAGTATTTT. Amino acid sequence: CASSLAAGQWIQYF.